Each of the 9 T cell receptor beta chains below was sequenced from the same sample in a study of blood T cell repertoires in COVID-19 (dated by TCRdb to the early 2020s). Library preparation used the immunoSEQ multiplex PCR assay. Held by TCRdb, this immuneACCESS table contains in-frame sequences only and omits some clones. Under half of the omission traces to an unresolved V gene where checked; the cause of the rest is unknown. The sample has roughly 72,000 clones on record, about four fifths of them singletons. 18% of the sample lies in the top ten. The source material was peripheral blood. Receptors were obtained from a man in his 70s who had recovered from COVID-19.

This clone is judged large (0.1 to 1%). The V gene is TRBV11-3, the J gene TRBJ2-1; no definite D call. This CDR3 spans 14 amino acids. Trimming pared 2 bases from V and 10 bases from J, leaving 15 bases between. From germline, CDR1 is SGHNT and CDR2 YENEEA. CDR3 DNA: TGTGCCAGCAGCTTAACACCCTCGGGTTCGGAGCAGTTCTTC. This sequence encodes CASSLTPSGSEQFF.

The chain carries TRBV4-2 and TRBJ2-6; D is unclear. V was cut by 0 bases and J by 2 bases, with 5 bases left in between. CDR1 and CDR2 from the germline V gene are LGHNA and YNFKEQ. This CDR3 is built from 15 residues. The CDR3 sequence: CASSQDSTGANVLTF. In DNA form, the CDR3 reads TGTGCCAGCAGCCAAGATTCAACTGGGGCCAACGTCCTGACTTTC.

The rearrangement uses TRBV7-9 and TRBJ1-2; no clear D. This CDR3 is built from 11 residues. V was clipped by 5 bases and J by 9 bases, with 10 bases between them. The germline V gene has CDR1 SEHNR and CDR2 FQNEAQ (reference sequence). The CDR3 nucleotides are TGTGCCAGCAGCCGAGTTGAAAGCTACACCTTC. It codes for CASSRVESYTF. The full variable domain, rest sourced from reference TRBV7-9 and TRBJ1-2, is DTGVSQNPRHKITKRGQNVTFRCDPISEHNRLYWYRQTLGQGPEFLTYFQNEAQLEKSRLLSDRFSAERPKGSFSTLEIQRTEQGDSAMYLCASSRVESYTFGSGTRLTVV.

The V gene is TRBV4-3, the J gene TRBJ1-2; TRBD1 aligns across 8 bases. Unmatched junction bases numbered 7, after V lost 0 bases and J lost 4 bases. This CDR3 contains 16 residues. Germline-derived CDR1 and CDR2 are LGHNA and YSLEER. The chain's CDR3 is CASSQDRQGYVYGYTF. The CDR3 region has the DNA TGCGCCAGCAGCCAAGACCGACAGGGGTATGTCTATGGCTACACCTTC.

This chain joins TRBV30 and TRBJ1-6; no clear D. This CDR3 contains 17 residues. Germline V gene data show CDR1 as GTSNPN and CDR2 as SVGIG (reference sequence). V was shortened by 4 bases and J by 0 bases, with 16 bases between the two germline ends. CDR3 amino acids: CAWMSSMLSSYNSPLHF. In DNA form, the CDR3 reads TGTGCCTGGATGAGTAGTATGTTAAGCTCCTATAATTCACCCCTCCACTTT.

DNA for the CDR3: TGTGCCAGCAGCAACCCGGGACTAGCTCAAGAGACCCAGTACTTC. Its protein product is CASSNPGLAQETQYF. The genes are TRBV9 and TRBJ2-5; 9 bases are shared with TRBD2. Germline assignment: CDR1 SGDLS and CDR2 YYNGEE. V trimming: 4 bases; J trimming: 2 bases; junction bases outside the gene matches: 6. The CDR3 extends over 15 amino acids.

The rearrangement joins TRBV11-3 to TRBJ2-5, with D possibly TRBD2 on 6 matching bases. The CDR3 loop spans 13 amino acids. V lost 4 bases and J lost 4, with 10 bases in between. CDR1 and CDR2 (germline): SGHNT, YENEEA. The CDR3 sequence is CASSSISGETQYF. The CDR3 DNA follows: TGTGCCAGCAGCTCAATTAGCGGAGAGACCCAGTACTTC.

CDR3 nucleotides: TGTGCCAGCAGTTTGCTAGCGAGGTTCTACGAGCAGTACTTC. This gives the protein CASSLLARFYEQYF. V usage is TRBV28 and J usage is TRBJ2-7, with D possibly being TRBD2 (6 bases). The CDR3 length is 14 residues. Germline V lookup: CDR1 MDHEN, CDR2 SYDVKM. Trimming removed 3 bases at V and 3 bases at J, with 12 bases between.

The rearrangement links TRBV27 to TRBJ2-2, with a possible D match to TRBD1 (6 bases). This CDR3 has 14 residues. Germline V lookup: CDR1 MNHEY, CDR2 SMNVEV (reference sequence). V was trimmed by 7 bases and J by 7 bases, leaving 16 bases between them. The CDR3 region has the DNA TGTGCCAGCACCAAAACAGGGCAGGGCGGGGAGCTGTTTTTT. Its protein is CASTKTGQGGELFF.